This T cell receptor (beta chain) stems from a study of cytomegalovirus exposure and HLA in healthy donors listed by TCRdb under 2017. Concerning the study at large: According to an earlier analysis of a few hundred of the donors, some 180 million T cells yielded over 100 million unique TCR beta sequences and roughly 280 Gb of sequence data. The study combined high-throughput TCR immunosequencing, statistical association of individual TCRs with disease status, and machine learning to predict cytomegalovirus infection status. An earlier analysis of around 580 of the donors used high-throughput TCR beta sequencing to judge whether each TCR beta V gene segment behaved as functional or pseudogenic. Class I and class II HLA loci were covered by the typing at four-digit resolution. Alongside the repertoire data, information on donor age, sex, ethnicity and CMV serostatus was compiled. Roughly five DR-DQ haplotypes were handled as single units for association and clustering because linkage in the cohort was strong. Every discovery cohort repertoire had been produced on one sequencing platform. Among some 400 genotyped donors of the cohort, an average of around 250,000 unique TCR beta nucleotide sequences was sequenced per donor, of which approximately 18% were non-productive. Using immunosequencing, the study profiled T cell repertoires from roughly 650 subjects and related those repertoires to cytomegalovirus serostatus. Among the roughly 380 genotyped donors, more than 70% belonged to the genetic ancestry cluster associated with self-reported Caucasian donors. Genome-wide SNP genotypes for about 60% of the roughly 670 donors were used in a later genetic analysis, which treated that subset as a discovery cohort. Besides the first cohort of 500 to 700 subjects, a separate validation cohort made up of some 110 different subjects was used. The number of typed donors differed by locus: about 629-640 for A, B, C, DRB1 and DQB1; 500 to 550 for DQA1; around 610 for DPA1; and 450 to 480 for DPB1. In the later analysis, no new phenotypic data were used to find candidate immune exposures; instead, reliance was placed on TCR beta sequences and their occurrence across donors. A later analysis re-examined previously published TCR beta repertoires from more than 550 donors and added high-resolution HLA genotyping to investigate patterns of TCR occurrence. The study aimed to test whether cataloging public T cell receptors could reveal signatures of past pathogen exposure. An early release covering more than 500 HLA-typed donors comprised approximately 300 gigabases of sequencing data and approximately 85 million unique TCR sequences. Broader findings and caveats from the paper: The sequencing pipeline was judged likely to have produced a cluster of highly shared sequence variants as a technical artifact. The only immune exposure information available for the cohort was CMV serostatus. In this cohort, only TCR beta chains were sequenced, and detectable features were limited by the absence of alpha or paired-chain data. A few of the identified cytomegalovirus-associated TCR beta chains were confirmed in vitro to be specific for cytomegalovirus antigens. Assigning TCR associations to individual alleles was difficult when HLA alleles, especially DR and DQ, strongly co-occurred. A further reported finding was that TCR beta sequences accurately predicted the HLA-A and HLA-B alleles for most subjects in the first cohort. Presence/absence analyses assumed roughly uniform sequencing depth across donors, an assumption that may not hold. In a later analysis, the rate of TCR association differed among HLA loci, with DRB1 alleles having the most associated TCRs and HLA-C alleles having the fewest. Compared with the roughly 720-donor mean, donors in an Asian-associated ancestry cluster had fewer N-insertions in productive TCRs, according to a later genetic analysis. Compared with equally common non-associated chains, HLA-associated TCR beta chains in a later analysis were more clonally expanded and had lower generation probabilities. Because HLA typing was missing for some donors at each locus, association tests included only the typed subset. In a later analysis, some 17,000 TCR beta sequences were associated with specific HLA alleles at a false discovery rate of 0.05. An earlier analysis of some 590 of the donors showed that most TCR beta V segments appeared in productive rearrangements either about 87% or about 30% of the time, which broadly matched IMGT annotations. A later genetic analysis associated a missense DCLRE1C variant with V-gene and J-gene trimming of TCR beta chains, and an independent cohort replicated the association. A later analysis reported that several top co-occurrence clusters appeared linked to parvovirus B19, influenza, CMV and Epstein-Barr virus. Most CMV-associated TCR beta chains appeared to be HLA-restricted in a later analysis, and the HLA associations seemed to be driven largely by CMV exposure. In both the original and validation cohorts, the classifier was reported to diagnose cytomegalovirus status with high specificity and sensitivity. The study listed over 150 TCR beta chains as associated with cytomegalovirus. Most TCR sequences were observed very rarely across donors, whereas some public TCRs were present in many individuals. The earlier analysis of approximately 590 of the donors excluded roughly 17 rarely observed V segments, including chromosome 9 orphons, because counts were too low. Linkage disequilibrium might explain the correlated functional status among segregating V segments, but an unknown experimental factor could not be ruled out. The 87-base-pair reads could not distinguish some IMGT-functional V segments, including TRBV6-2 and TRBV6-3, so those segments were excluded. According to the authors, the approach could potentially be generalized to other disease states and immunological phenotypes.

Sequences SEHNR (CDR1) and FQNEAQ (CDR2) are obtained from the germline V gene (reference sequence). Cut back by 2 bases and 7 bases, the V and J ends lie 9 bases apart. The cysteine opens and the phenylalanine closes a CDR3 of 13 amino acids. Only CDR3 DNA remains: 39 bases, in frame from the first base. The cohort was made up of around 720 healthy bone marrow donors. All cohort members were sampled while nominally healthy, although unrecorded immune exposures were likely present. The donor tested CMV seronegative and was one of the 352 seronegative cohort members. A peripheral blood sample was provided by each donor, and peripheral blood mononuclear cells were used for TCR beta sequencing. Genomic DNA extraction from the blood cell samples was performed with the Qiagen DNeasy Blood Extraction Kit. As for this clone: It lacks a known antigen. Per-nucleotide qualities are absent, and no much larger clonotype sits a single base away.

The protocol used for the library was the immunoSEQ multiplex PCR assay. A mixture of 60 forward primers for TCR Vbeta segments and 13 reverse primers for TCR Jbeta segments was used in the multiplex PCR. A multiplex PCR assay on genomic DNA amplified the CDR3 region of rearranged TCR beta genes. Amplified TCR beta libraries were sequenced as 87-base-pair reads on the Illumina HiSeq System. From the authors' description of their analysis: A later analysis tallied 75 million to 85 million unique TCR beta chains across the approximately 670 repertoires, and some 12 million of those chains were shared by two or more donors. To remove PCR and sequencing errors, raw reads were error-corrected and collapsed into unique sequences using a nearest-neighbor algorithm that merged closely related sequences. Alignment of CDR3 sequences to IMGT reference sequences was used to assign V, D and J gene segments. For a sequence to be retained, at least a six-nucleotide match to both a V gene segment and a J gene segment was required. Rearrangements were called productive when the CDR3 lacked stop codons and stayed in frame with V and J; all others were non-productive. CDR3 was defined according to IMGT convention as the region running from the second conserved V-encoded cysteine to the conserved J-encoded phenylalanine. In an earlier analysis of around 640 of the donors, sequences lacking an unambiguous match to a single V gene segment were excluded. An earlier analysis of almost 600 of the donors classified V segments as functional when productive rearrangements were above 56.7% and as segregating when the standard deviation between donors was above 5%. A statistical classification framework was built for diagnosing cytomegalovirus status from the catalog of TCR beta chain sequences. A later analysis assigned V and J genes by comparing TCR nucleotide sequences with IMGT/GENE-DB human TR gene sequences. In a later analysis, CDR3 sequences and most-parsimonious VDJ recombination scenarios were assigned using the TCRdist pipeline. In a later analysis, every TCR beta chain was defined by the combination of its CDR3 amino acid sequence and its V-gene family, and reads without a unique V-gene family were dropped. In a later analysis, 450 to 600 highly shared, low-generation-probability nucleotide sequences were removed to address suspected cross-contamination and a sequencing artifact. For each public chain, a later analysis derived a clonal expansion index from normalized ranks of inferred template counts within each repertoire. A later analysis computed generation probabilities with a VDJ recombination model fitted to out-of-frame rearrangements, and checked the results against IGoR. In a later analysis, TCR-TCR, TCR-HLA and TCR-CMV co-occurrence was scored with hypergeometric tests, and a repertoire-size bias correction was applied to TCR pairs. False discovery rates were estimated in a later analysis by permuting HLA or CMV assignments 20 times. A later analysis grouped co-occurring TCRs with DBSCAN, adding TCRdist sequence similarity when clustering within HLA-allele-positive subsets. For co-occurrence clustering, repertoires with fewer than 30,000 or more than 120,000 public chains were excluded, along with roughly 5 repertoires with anomalous nucleotide sharing. What TCRdb holds here is the immuneACCESS table cut down to in-frame rearrangements. Part of the clones is not present; checked against another copy, under half of the missing clones reflect an unresolved V gene, and the others are unexplained. From that table come the V and J calls and clone size; the DNA was used to work out D and trimming. A total of approximately 100,000 clones appear in this sample, roughly four fifths of them only once. The ten largest clones take up 1.6% of the sample.

The receptor was isolated from a man aged 50 to 60 in good health and CMV-seronegative. The sequence is built from TRBV7-9 and TRBJ2-1, with the D segment identity uncertain. Sequencing was carried out using PBMCs. CDR3 loop: CASSLNSANEQFF. The nucleotide sequence is TGTGCCAGCAGCTTAAACTCCGCGAATGAGCAGTTCTTC.